The rows below give T cell receptor beta chains drawn from one sample of a study of T cells after yellow fever vaccination. TCRdb analysed the 5' RACE reads with MiXCR anew, one entry per CDR3 protein. Among roughly 330,000 distinct CDR3 sequences listed, 3% to 4.5% were seen once. The material sequenced was PBMCs, taken 5 days after the yellow fever booster vaccination. The origin of the receptors is a man between 18 and 35 years old who received the YFV17D yellow fever vaccine. The CDR3 runs from the conserved cysteine through the conserved F or W. The D gene is left open where the match is weak. For some rows the clone size is stated as once, few or many, or as a class when expanded; others skip it.

clone_size d_call j_call v_call cdr3_nt cdr3_aa
NA TRBD2 TRBJ2-5 TRBV7-2 TGTGCCAGCAGCTTAGCTCTAGCGGGGGTTTTGGGGGAGACCCAGTACTTC CASSLALAGVLGETQYF
few TRBD2 TRBJ2-5 TRBV25-1 TGTGCCAGCAGTGAATGGGCTAGCGGGGGGCAAGAGACCCAGTACTTC CASSEWASGGQETQYF
many NA TRBJ1-2 TRBV5-1 TGCGCCAGCTCGAGGACACCTGATGGCTACACCTTC CASSRTPDGYTF
NA NA TRBJ2-1 TRBV7-3 TGTGCCAGCAGCCCACACCCCTCAGCCGGGGCCATAAGGGATGAGCAGTTCTTC CASSPHPSAGAIRDEQFF
many NA TRBJ2-5 TRBV7-7 TGTGCTAGCAGCTTACAGGGTTCTGAGACCCAGTACTTC CASSLQGSETQYF
many NA TRBJ1-1 TRBV6-5 TGTGCCAGCAGCAACTGGGGGGGGAACACTGAAGCTTTCTTT CASSNWGGNTEAFF
NA TRBD1 TRBJ1-5 TRBV7-2 TGTGCCAGCAGCTTAGTCGCCAGGGGGGATCAGCCCCAGCATTTT CASSLVARGDQPQHF
many NA TRBJ2-7 TRBV4-1 TGCGCCAGCAGCCAACTTATCGACTCTACCTACGAGCAGTACTTC CASSQLIDSTYEQYF
NA TRBD2 TRBJ2-5 TRBV7-8 TGTGCCAGCAGCCCAGCTCTCGGGAGGGAGACCCAGTACTTC CASSPALGRETQYF
many NA TRBJ1-2 TRBV20-1 TGCAGTGCTAGGCGGGGCTTTGGCTACACCTTC CSARRGFGYTF
few NA TRBJ2-1 TRBV28 TGTGCCAGCAGTCCAACCCGGGACCGAGAAGATGAGCAGTTCTTC CASSPTRDREDEQFF
few TRBD1 TRBJ1-6 TRBV4-1 TGCGCCAGCAGCCAAGGGACAGGGGTAATCAATTCACCCCTCCACTTT CASSQGTGVINSPLHF
NA TRBD1 TRBJ2-7 TRBV6-2/TRBV6-3 TGTGCCAGCACCCGGACAGGGCCCCCTTCTGACGAGCAGTACTTC CASTRTGPPSDEQYF